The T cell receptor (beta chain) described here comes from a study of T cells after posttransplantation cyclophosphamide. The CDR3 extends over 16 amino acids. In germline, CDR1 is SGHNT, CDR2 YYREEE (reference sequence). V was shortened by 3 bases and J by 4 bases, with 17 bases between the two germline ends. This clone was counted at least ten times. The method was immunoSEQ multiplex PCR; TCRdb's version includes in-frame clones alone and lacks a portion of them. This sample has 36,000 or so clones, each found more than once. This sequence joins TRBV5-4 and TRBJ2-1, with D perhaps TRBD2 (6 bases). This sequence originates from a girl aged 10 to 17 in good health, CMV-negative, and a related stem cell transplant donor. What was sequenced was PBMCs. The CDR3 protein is CASSSAGGSHYNEQFF. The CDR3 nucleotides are TGTGCCAGCAGCTCAGCTGGGGGGTCTCATTACAATGAGCAGTTCTTC.